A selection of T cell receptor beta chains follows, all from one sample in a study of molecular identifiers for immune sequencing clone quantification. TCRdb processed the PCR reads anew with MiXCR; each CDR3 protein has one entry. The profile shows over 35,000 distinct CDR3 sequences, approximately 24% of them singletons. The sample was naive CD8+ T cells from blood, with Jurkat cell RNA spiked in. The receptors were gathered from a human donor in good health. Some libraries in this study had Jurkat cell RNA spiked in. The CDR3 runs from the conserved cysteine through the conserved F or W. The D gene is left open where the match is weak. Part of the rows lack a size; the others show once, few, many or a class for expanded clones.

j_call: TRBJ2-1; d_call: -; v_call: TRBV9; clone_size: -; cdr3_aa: CASSVSNTYNEQFF; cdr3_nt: TGTGCCAGCAGCGTATCAAACACCTACAATGAGCAGTTCTTC
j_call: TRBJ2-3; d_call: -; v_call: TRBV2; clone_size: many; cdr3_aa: CASSEAGSDTQYF; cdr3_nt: TGTGCCAGCAGTGAGGCCGGGTCCGATACGCAGTATTTT
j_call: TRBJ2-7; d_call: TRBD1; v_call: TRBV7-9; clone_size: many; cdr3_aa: CASSRQGYNEQYF; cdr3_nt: TGTGCCAGCAGCCGACAGGGTTACAACGAGCAGTACTTC
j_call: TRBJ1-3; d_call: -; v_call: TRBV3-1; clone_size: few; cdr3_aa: CASSPLPGSGNTIYF; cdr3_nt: TGTGCCAGCAGCCCCCTTCCCGGGTCTGGAAACACCATATATTTT
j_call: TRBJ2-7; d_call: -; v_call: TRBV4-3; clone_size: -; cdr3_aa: CASSPTLVYEQYF; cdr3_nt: TGCGCCAGCAGCCCGACTCTCGTCTACGAGCAGTACTTC
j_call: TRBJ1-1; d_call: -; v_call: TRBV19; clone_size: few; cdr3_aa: CASSTGTEAFF; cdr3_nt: TGTGCCAGTAGTACGGGCACTGAAGCTTTCTTT
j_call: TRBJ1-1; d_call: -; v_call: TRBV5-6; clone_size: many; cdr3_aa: CASSPGGRGPDF; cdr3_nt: TGTGCCAGCAGCCCCGGAGGCAGGGGCCCGGACTTT
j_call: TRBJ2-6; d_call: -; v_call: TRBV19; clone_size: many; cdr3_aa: CASSMYSGANVLTF; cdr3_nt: TGTGCCAGTAGTATGTACTCTGGGGCCAACGTCCTGACTTTC
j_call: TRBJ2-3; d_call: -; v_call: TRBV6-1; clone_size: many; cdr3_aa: CASSEGFVRVHGDTQYF; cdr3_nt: TGTGCCAGCAGTGAAGGTTTTGTCAGGGTCCATGGAGATACGCAGTATTTT
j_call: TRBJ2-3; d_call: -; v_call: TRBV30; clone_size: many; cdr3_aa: CAWSATEGDTQYF; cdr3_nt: TGTGCCTGGAGTGCCACCGAGGGAGATACGCAGTATTTT
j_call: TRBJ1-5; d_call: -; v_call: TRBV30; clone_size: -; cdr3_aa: CAWSEYSEYQPQHF; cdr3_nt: TGTGCCTGGAGTGAATACAGCGAGTATCAGCCCCAGCATTTT
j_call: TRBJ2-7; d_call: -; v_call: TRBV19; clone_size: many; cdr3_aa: CASSIAGAPYEQYF; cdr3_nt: TGTGCCAGTAGTATAGCAGGTGCCCCCTACGAGCAGTACTTC
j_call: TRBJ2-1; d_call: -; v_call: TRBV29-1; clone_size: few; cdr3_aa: CSVRPRGVQYNEQFF; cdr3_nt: TGCAGCGTTCGACCGCGAGGGGTTCAGTACAATGAGCAGTTCTTC
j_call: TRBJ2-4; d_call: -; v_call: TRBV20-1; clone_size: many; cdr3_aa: CSARDWGLKNIQYF; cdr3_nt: TGCAGTGCTAGAGATTGGGGCCTAAAAAACATTCAGTACTTC
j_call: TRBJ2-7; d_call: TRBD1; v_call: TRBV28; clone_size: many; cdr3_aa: CASSLRDRTLDEQYF; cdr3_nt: TGTGCCAGCAGCCTGAGGGACAGGACCTTAGACGAGCAGTACTTC
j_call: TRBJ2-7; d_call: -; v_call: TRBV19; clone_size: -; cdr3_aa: CASSSIGGDGRHSYEQYF; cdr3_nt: TGTGCCAGTAGTTCCATTGGCGGGGACGGCCGTCACTCCTACGAGCAGTACTTC
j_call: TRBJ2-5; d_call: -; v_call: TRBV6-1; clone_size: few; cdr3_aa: CASLNQGSSLWAQYF; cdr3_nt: TGTGCCAGCTTGAACCAGGGGTCTTCGCTTTGGGCCCAGTACTTC
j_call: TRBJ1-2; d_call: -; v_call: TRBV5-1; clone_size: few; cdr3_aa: CASSLLGGDGYTF; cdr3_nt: TGCGCCAGCAGCTTGCTTGGAGGGGACGGCTACACCTTC
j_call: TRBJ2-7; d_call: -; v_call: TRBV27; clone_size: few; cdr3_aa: CASSSLTWGLGYEQYF; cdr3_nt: TGTGCCAGCAGTTCCCTCACGTGGGGGTTAGGCTACGAGCAGTACTTC
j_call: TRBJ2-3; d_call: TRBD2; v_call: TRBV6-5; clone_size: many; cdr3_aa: CASSYSHPGTSGTSTDTQYF; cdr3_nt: TGTGCCAGCAGTTACTCCCACCCCGGGACTAGCGGAACGAGCACAGATACGCAGTATTTT
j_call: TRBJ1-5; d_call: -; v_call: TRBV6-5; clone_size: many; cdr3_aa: CASSPDGLSNQPQHF; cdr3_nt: TGTGCCAGCAGCCCGGACGGACTTAGCAATCAGCCCCAGCATTTT
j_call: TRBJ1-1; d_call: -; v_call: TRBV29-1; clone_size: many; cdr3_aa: CSVEMNTEAFF; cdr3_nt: TGCAGCGTTGAAATGAACACTGAAGCTTTCTTT